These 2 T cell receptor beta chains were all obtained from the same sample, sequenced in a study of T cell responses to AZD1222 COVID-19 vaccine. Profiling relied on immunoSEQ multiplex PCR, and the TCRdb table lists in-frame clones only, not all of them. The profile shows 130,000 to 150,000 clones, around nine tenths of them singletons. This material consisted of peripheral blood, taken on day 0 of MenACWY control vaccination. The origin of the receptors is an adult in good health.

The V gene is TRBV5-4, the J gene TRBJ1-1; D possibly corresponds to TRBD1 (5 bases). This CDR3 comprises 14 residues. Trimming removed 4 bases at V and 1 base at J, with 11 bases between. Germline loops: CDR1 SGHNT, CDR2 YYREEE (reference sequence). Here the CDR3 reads CASSMGRGNTEAFF. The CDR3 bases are TGTGCCAGCAGCATGGGACGGGGGAACACTGAAGCTTTCTTT.

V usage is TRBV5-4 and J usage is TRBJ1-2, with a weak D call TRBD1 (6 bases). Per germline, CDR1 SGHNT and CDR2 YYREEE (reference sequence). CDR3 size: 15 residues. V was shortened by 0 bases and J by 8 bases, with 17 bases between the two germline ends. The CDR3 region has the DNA TGTGCCAGCAGCTTGGCCGGACAGCCGTTGGGGGGCTACACCTTC. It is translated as CASSLAGQPLGGYTF.